This TCR beta chain was sequenced for a study of cytomegalovirus exposure and HLA in healthy donors. This CDR3 is built from 14 residues. The germline V gene encodes CDR1 MNHNS and CDR2 SASEGT. V gave up 2 bases and J gave up 3 bases, with 8 bases separating them. TCRdb's table, derived via immunoSEQ multiplex PCR, lists solely in-frame clones and lacks some. Of more than 150,000 clones in the sample, 65% to 85% were seen once. Sequences were obtained from PBMCs. The chain carries TRBV6-1 and TRBJ2-1; D is unresolved. The TCR was taken from a woman between 18 and 30 years old in good health and CMV-seropositive. The CDR3 protein is CASSEIRLYNEQFF. CDR3 sequence (DNA): TGTGCCAGCAGTGAAATTCGACTCTACAATGAGCAGTTCTTC.